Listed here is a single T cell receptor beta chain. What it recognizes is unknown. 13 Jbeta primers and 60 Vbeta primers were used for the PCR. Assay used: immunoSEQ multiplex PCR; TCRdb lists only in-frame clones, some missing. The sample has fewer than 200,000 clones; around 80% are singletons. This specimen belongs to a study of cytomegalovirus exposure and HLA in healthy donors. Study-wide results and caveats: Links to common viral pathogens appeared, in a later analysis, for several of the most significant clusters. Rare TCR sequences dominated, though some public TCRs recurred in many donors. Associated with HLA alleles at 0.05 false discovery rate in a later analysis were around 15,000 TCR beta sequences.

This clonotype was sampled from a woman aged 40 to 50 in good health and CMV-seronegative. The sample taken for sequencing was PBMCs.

The CDR3: CASSSKNRGGGYTF. In DNA, the CDR3 is TGTGCCAGCAGCTCAAAAAACAGGGGTGGAGGCTACACCTTC. The rearrangement uses TRBV5-8 and TRBJ1-2; 7 bases fit TRBD1. Looked up from germline, CDR1 is SGHTS and CDR2 is YDEGEE. Trimming cost V 3 bases and J 8 bases; bases outside gene matches: 10. CDR3 length: 14 amino acids. The whole variable domain, remainder taken from reference TRBV5-8 and TRBJ1-2, is EAGVTQSPTHLIKTRGQQATLRCSPISGHTSVYWYQQALGLGLQFLLWYDEGEERNRGNFPPRFSGRQFPNYSSELNVNALELEDSALYLCASSSKNRGGGYTFGSGTRLTVV.